This T cell receptor (beta chain) is from a study of Graves' ophthalmopathy and Graves' hyperthyroidism. TCR beta CDR3 regions were amplified from RNA transcripts. Second-round multiplex PCR came after first-round RT-PCR with HTBI primers. TCRdb recomputed calls from the multiplex PCR reads with MiXCR, one row per CDR3 protein. The table records fewer than 650,000 distinct CDR3 sequences, around a fifth of them present only once. Cases classed as stable hyperthyroidism had no ophthalmopathy within 18 months of follow-up. Pregnancy or lactation, uncontrolled infections and other autoimmune diseases were grounds for excluding patients. Germline V gene lookup returns CDR1 SEHNR and CDR2 FQNEAQ (reference sequence). The V and J ends lost 2 bases and 4 bases, in that order; junction bases with no gene match: 8. The CDR3 has 15 amino acids. This clonotype was seen at least ten times.

The sample comprised peripheral blood. The sequence was obtained from a woman aged 18-30 years with stable Graves' hyperthyroidism. Some clones in this sample may be carry-over from other donors' samples. This chain links TRBV7-9 with TRBJ2-7; 7 nucleotides agree with TRBD1. DNA of the CDR3: TGTGCCAGCAGCTTATTTGGGGACAGTGGGTACGAGCAGTACTTC. Amino acid sequence: CASSLFGDSGYEQYF.